These T cell receptor beta chains were read from a single sample in a study of blood T cell repertoires in COVID-19. The repertoire was sequenced with immunoSEQ multiplex PCR; TCRdb's copy has only in-frame clones and lacks some. The data contain 55,000 to 65,000 clones, approximately 85% of them singletons. The sequenced material came from peripheral blood. The receptors stem from a human donor in a cohort sampled during active COVID-19. Both conserved end residues are part of each CDR3. Fields, in order: D gene, J gene, clone size, V gene, CDR3 protein, CDR3 DNA. D genes are given only for firm matches. For some rows the clone size is stated as once, few or many, or as a class when expanded; others skip it.

.,TRBJ2-2,.,TRBV7-9,CASSLILNTGELFF,TGTGCCAGCAGCTTAATACTAAACACCGGGGAGCTGTTTTTT
.,TRBJ2-4,.,TRBV27,CASSQRQALAKNIQYF,TGTGCCAGCAGTCAGAGACAAGCCCTAGCCAAAAACATTCAGTACTTC
.,TRBJ2-7,once,TRBV15,CATSRDSSEQYF,TGTGCCACCAGCAGAGATTCGTCCGAGCAGTACTTC
.,TRBJ2-1,.,TRBV7-9,CASSPVADNEQFF,TGTGCCAGCAGCCCGGTAGCAGACAATGAGCAGTTCTTC
.,TRBJ2-7,.,TRBV7-6,CASSLKMGPYEQYF,TGTGCCAGCAGCTTAAAAATGGGGCCCTACGAGCAGTACTTC
TRBD2,TRBJ2-7,.,TRBV19,CASSLDGRGYEQYF,TGTGCCAGTAGTTTGGACGGGAGGGGCTACGAGCAGTACTTC
.,TRBJ1-1,.,TRBV29-1,CSVEKTTRGGAAFF,TGCAGCGTTGAAAAGACAACCCGAGGGGGGGCGGCTTTCTTT
.,TRBJ2-2,.,TRBV27,CARWRRTPGELFF,TGTGCCAGATGGAGGCGAACACCCGGGGAGCTGTTTTTT
.,TRBJ2-5,.,TRBV11-2,CASSFVSYGTQYF,TGTGCCAGCAGCTTCGTGTCGTACGGGACCCAGTACTTC
TRBD2,TRBJ2-6,.,TRBV5-6,CASSLLAGRSGANVLTF,TGTGCCAGCAGCTTACTAGCGGGGAGGTCTGGGGCCAACGTCCTGACTTTC
.,TRBJ1-4,.,TRBV6-5,CASRADGGYEKLFF,TGTGCCAGCAGGGCTGACGGGGGGTACGAAAAACTGTTTTTT
.,TRBJ1-2,.,TRBV19,CASSIVDTFHGYTF,TGTGCCAGTAGTATTGTAGACACCTTCCATGGCTACACCTTC
TRBD2,TRBJ2-1,.,TRBV13,CASSGSSGYNEQFF,TGTGCCAGCAGCGGCTCTAGCGGATACAATGAGCAGTTCTTC
TRBD2,TRBJ2-5,.,TRBV29-1,CSVGLAGVETQYF,TGCAGCGTCGGACTAGCGGGGGTGGAGACCCAGTACTTC
.,TRBJ2-6,.,TRBV6-1,CASSVTRYSGANVLTF,TGTGCCAGCAGTGTTACCAGATACTCTGGGGCCAACGTCCTGACTTTC
.,TRBJ2-3,.,TRBV11-3,CASSSGLQDTQYF,TGTGCCAGCAGCTCGGGACTTCAAGATACGCAGTATTTT
.,TRBJ1-5,few,TRBV28,CASTVGGNSIKPQHF,TGTGCCAGCACGGTTGGAGGGAACTCAATCAAGCCCCAGCATTTT
.,TRBJ2-2,.,TRBV19,CASNPQWVTGELFF,TGTGCCAGTAATCCACAGTGGGTCACCGGGGAGCTGTTTTTT